These T cell receptor beta chains were read from a single sample in a study of long-term antiretroviral therapy in people with HIV. Using immunoSEQ multiplex PCR, the repertoire was profiled, and TCRdb retains in-frame clones only, with some absent. The table lists about 21,000 clones, approximately 82% of them singletons. The sample was unsorted PBMCs, taken 0.2 years after starting antiretroviral therapy. Receptors originate from a young woman with HIV. CDR3s include the opening cysteine and the closing phenylalanine or tryptophan. The D gene is left open where the match is weak. The listing skips clone size in some rows; elsewhere it reads once, few, many or a size class.

j_call v_call d_call clone_size cdr3_nt cdr3_aa
TRBJ1-1 TRBV2 . few TGTGCCAGCAGGCCGGGGCTGAACACTGAAGCTTTCTTT CASRPGLNTEAFF
TRBJ2-5 TRBV5-4 . . TGTGCCAGCAGCTTGCCGACGCAAGAGACCCAGTACTTC CASSLPTQETQYF
TRBJ1-2 TRBV7-6 . medium-sized TGTGCCAGCAGCCTACGGGGGGTAATCGATGGCTACACCTTC CASSLRGVIDGYTF
TRBJ1-4 TRBV6-6 . . TGTGCCAGCAGTGGCACGGTGCCCCGCGATGAAAAACTGTTTTTT CASSGTVPRDEKLFF
TRBJ2-5 TRBV18 TRBD1 . TGTGCCAGCTCACGGATACCGGGACAGGGGGATGAGACCCAGTACTTC CASSRIPGQGDETQYF
TRBJ2-7 TRBV2 . . TGTGCCACGGGTGAATTCTCCTACGAGCAGTACTTC CATGEFSYEQYF
TRBJ2-7 TRBV6-1 . . TGTGCCAGCAGTGAAGTGACAGCCACCTACGAGCAGTACTTC CASSEVTATYEQYF
TRBJ2-5 TRBV30 . . TGTGCCTGGAGTGACCTTCTGGAGAGGGGTGGTAGGGAGACCCAGTACTTC CAWSDLLERGGRETQYF
TRBJ2-1 TRBV30 . once TGTGCCTGGAGTGAAAACAATGAGCAGTTCTTC CAWSENNEQFF
TRBJ2-1 TRBV30 . once TGTGCCTGGAGTAGGGGGTACGATGAGCAGTTCTTC CAWSRGYDEQFF
TRBJ2-1 TRBV7-9 . . TGTGCCAGCAGCGCAGACTTGGGCGGCAATGAGCAGTTCTTC CASSADLGGNEQFF
TRBJ2-1 TRBV7-2 . . TGTGCCAGCAGCTTATACTTTGAGCAGTTCTTC CASSLYFEQFF
TRBJ2-1 TRBV2 . . TGTGCCACCACGGGGACCGACAATGAGCAGTTCTTC CATTGTDNEQFF
TRBJ2-1 TRBV11-2 . once TGTGCCAGCAGCTGGACCTCGGGCTCCTACAATGAGCAGTTCTTC CASSWTSGSYNEQFF
TRBJ2-3 TRBV5-1 . . TGCGCCAGCAGCTTGGGCTCGACAGCGATCACAGATACGCAGTATTTT CASSLGSTAITDTQYF
TRBJ1-1 TRBV5-1 . . TGCGCCAGCAGCTTGAGTGGGGGGCTGACTGAAGCTTTCTTT CASSLSGGLTEAFF
TRBJ2-1 TRBV7-8 TRBD2 once TGTGCCAGCAGCTTAGCGTCTAGCGGGGGGGGCAATGAGCAGTTCTTC CASSLASSGGGNEQFF
TRBJ1-2 TRBV7-8 TRBD1 . TGTGCCAGCAGCTTATTTCCGGGACAGGCAAACTATGGCTACACCTTC CASSLFPGQANYGYTF
TRBJ2-1 TRBV12-5 . once TGTGCTAGTGGTTTGGCTATTACAGGCCGCTCGAGGGATCGATACAATGAGCAGTTCTTC CASGLAITGRSRDRYNEQFF
TRBJ1-1 TRBV15 . . TGTGCCACCAGCAGAGATATTGCCACTGAAGCTTTCTTT CATSRDIATEAFF
TRBJ1-5 TRBV2 . . TGTGCCAGCAGTGTTATCCCAGGTGGAGAGAGCAATCAGCCCCAGCATTTT CASSVIPGGESNQPQHF
TRBJ1-4 TRBV27 . . TGTGCCAGCAGGCATCTGGACACCACTAATGAAAAACTGTTTTTT CASRHLDTTNEKLFF
TRBJ1-2 TRBV14 . . TGTGCCAGCAGCCTACGACAGGTCGAGGGCTACACCTTC CASSLRQVEGYTF
TRBJ1-5 TRBV7-2 . . TGTGCCAGCAGCTTGGTGGGGGGTAGCAATCAGCCCCAGCATTTT CASSLVGGSNQPQHF
TRBJ2-2 TRBV5-1 . . TGCGCCAGCAGCTTGGTACTCGCCGGGGAGCTGTTTTTT CASSLVLAGELFF
TRBJ2-2 TRBV5-1 . . TGCGCCAGCAGCTTGGGACTTGGGGGGGGACAGACCACCGGGGAGCTGTTTTTT CASSLGLGGGQTTGELFF
TRBJ2-5 TRBV27 . . TGTGCCAGCAGTTTAGCTTGGGGGCTTTCCCAAGAGACCCAGTACTTC CASSLAWGLSQETQYF
TRBJ1-1 TRBV4-2 . . TGTGCCAGCAAGCCCAGAAATTCCATGAACACTGAAGCTTTCTTT CASKPRNSMNTEAFF
TRBJ2-1 TRBV30 TRBD1 . TGTGCCTGCGGACAGGGGAGAAATGAGCAGTTCTTC CACGQGRNEQFF
TRBJ1-1 TRBV2 . . TGTGCCAGCAGTGTGGAATCGGGTTCTTTCTTT CASSVESGSFF
TRBJ2-1 TRBV7-6 TRBD2 . TGTGCCAGCAGCTTAGTCGGGACTAGCGGGGGTACCAATGAGCAGTTCTTC CASSLVGTSGGTNEQFF
TRBJ2-5 TRBV29-1 . . TGCAGCGTTGGGGGTTGGGCCGGAGAGACCCAGTACTTC CSVGGWAGETQYF
TRBJ1-2 TRBV28 . . TGTGCCAGCACTGCCATCACCGGGGGCTACACCTTC CASTAITGGYTF
TRBJ2-2 TRBV5-1 . . TGCGCCAGCAGCTTGGTCTCCGGGACGCAGGGGAACGGGGAGCTGTTTTTT CASSLVSGTQGNGELFF
TRBJ1-2 TRBV30 . . TGTGCCTGGAGTGTAAAAGGTCCGCATCGGTACTATGGCTACACCTTC CAWSVKGPHRYYGYTF
TRBJ1-1 TRBV7-8 TRBD1 . TGTGCCAGCAGCCCAACACCCGGGACAGACAACACTGAAGCTTTCTTT CASSPTPGTDNTEAFF
TRBJ1-5 TRBV2 . . TGTGCCAGCAGTGGTGGGAGGAATCAGCCCCAGCATTTT CASSGGRNQPQHF
TRBJ2-1 TRBV6-6 . . TGTGCCAGCAGTTACGTTAAGGGAGGCGATGAGCAGTTCTTC CASSYVKGGDEQFF
TRBJ1-2 TRBV6-1 . . TGTGCCAGCAGTGAAGTATCGGGCAGCCTGTGGTATGGCTACACCTTC CASSEVSGSLWYGYTF
TRBJ1-2 TRBV6-1 . . TGTGCCAGCAGTGTAGCGGGTTCTGACTATGGCTACACCTTC CASSVAGSDYGYTF
TRBJ1-1 TRBV7-3 . . TGTGCCAGCAGCGGCACAGTGAACACTGAAGCTTTCTTT CASSGTVNTEAFF
TRBJ2-5 TRBV25-1 . few TGTGCCAGCAGTGAAGGGAGGGGGTACCAAGAGACCCAGTACTTC CASSEGRGYQETQYF
TRBJ1-3 TRBV19 . . TGTGCCAGTAGTAAGGTGTCGGCTGGAAACACCATATATTTT CASSKVSAGNTIYF
TRBJ1-6 TRBV7-8 . few TGTGCCAGCAGCGTCGGACAGTATAATTCACCCCTCCACTTT CASSVGQYNSPLHF
TRBJ2-7 TRBV11-1 . . TGTGCCAGCAGCTTAGAAAGGGGCCCCTCCTACGAGCAGTACTTC CASSLERGPSYEQYF